This paragraph reports one TCR beta chain. The sample comes from a study of read filtering for tumor transcriptome and immune sequencing. At the time of active disease, bone marrow was collected from every patient. With 5 bases removed from V and 4 bases from J, the gap between germline ends came to 9 bases. CDR1 and CDR2 (germline): SEHNR, FQNEAQ (reference sequence). The CDR3 length is 14 residues. From around 0.4 ug of RNA, a library with molecular barcoded alpha/delta and beta/gamma adaptors was made. TCRdb redid the calling of the reads with MiXCR, one entry per CDR3 protein. The table shows about 40,000 distinct CDR3 sequences, with about an eighth occurring only once.

The chain carries TRBV7-9 and TRBJ2-6; D is unresolved. The clonotype originates from a donor at least 40 years old with multiple myeloma. The specimen sequenced was a population of CD138-negative cells sorted from bone marrow. The CDR3 here is CASSLRSGANVLTF. As DNA, the CDR3 is TGTGCCAGCAGCCTCAGATCCGGGGCCAACGTCCTGACTTTC. Full variable domain (outside the CDR3, taken from reference TRBV7-9 and TRBJ2-6): DTGVSQNPRHKITKRGQNVTFRCDPISEHNRLYWYRQTLGQGPEFLTYFQNEAQLEKSRLLSDRFSAERPKGSFSTLEIQRTEQGDSAMYLCASSLRSGANVLTFGAGSRLTVL.